The rows below give T cell receptor beta chains drawn from one sample of a study of molecular identifiers for immune sequencing clone quantification. TCRdb re-called the PCR reads through MiXCR, storing one row per CDR3 protein. The data contain some 320,000 distinct CDR3 sequences, roughly a quarter of them singletons. Sequenced: naive CD8+ T cells from blood, with Jurkat cell RNA spiked in. The receptors here all came from a human donor in good health. Some libraries in this study had Jurkat cell RNA spiked in. Each CDR3 is given with its conserved first and last residue. D genes are given only for firm matches. Not every row has a clone size; where given, it reads once, few, many or a size class.

D,V,size,J,CDR3,DNA
TRBD1,TRBV29-1,many,TRBJ2-1,CSVDKALKGQGDEQFF,TGCAGCGTTGACAAAGCTCTGAAGGGGCAGGGGGATGAGCAGTTCTTC
TRBD2,TRBV28,-,TRBJ2-3,CASSLAGGQYTQYF,TGTGCCAGCAGTTTAGCGGGAGGGCAGTATACGCAGTATTTT
TRBD1,TRBV20-1,-,TRBJ2-7,CSAPDREAEQYF,TGCAGTGCGCCGGACAGGGAAGCCGAGCAGTACTTC
TRBD1,TRBV5-6,many,TRBJ2-7,CASSSTNQGDSEQYF,TGTGCCAGCAGCTCCACAAACCAGGGGGATAGTGAGCAGTACTTC
-,TRBV6-1,many,TRBJ1-2,CASSDIGQSVNYGYTF,TGTGCCAGCAGTGATATAGGACAGAGCGTTAACTATGGCTACACCTTC
-,TRBV4-1,many,TRBJ1-2,CASSQDSWGGYTF,TGCGCCAGCAGCCAAGATTCGTGGGGTGGCTACACCTTC
-,TRBV5-6,-,TRBJ2-3,CASSLAEGHGVTDTQYF,TGTGCCAGCAGCTTGGCCGAAGGCCACGGGGTCACAGATACGCAGTATTTT
-,TRBV7-9,-,TRBJ2-2,CAIDKANTGEPFF,TGTGCCATAGACAAAGCGAACACCGGGGAGCCGTTTTTT
-,TRBV5-1,many,TRBJ2-3,CASSDADYYTDTQYF,TGCGCCAGCAGCGATGCTGACTATTACACAGATACGCAGTATTTT
TRBD2,TRBV5-5,many,TRBJ2-2,CASSTGGPVGELFF,TGTGCCAGCAGTACGGGAGGGCCAGTCGGGGAGCTGTTTTTT
TRBD1,TRBV7-9,few,TRBJ2-2,CASSSTPLAARQGSPGELFF,TGTGCCAGCAGCTCAACCCCCCTGGCCGCGAGACAGGGAAGCCCCGGGGAGCTGTTTTTT
-,TRBV27,few,TRBJ1-6,CASSSAGRSYNSPLHF,TGTGCCAGCAGTTCGGCAGGACGCTCCTATAATTCACCCCTCCACTTT
-,TRBV6-5,few,TRBJ2-3,CASSYGIGSSTDTQYF,TGTGCCAGCAGTTACGGAATAGGGTCTAGCACAGATACGCAGTATTTT
TRBD2,TRBV5-1,many,TRBJ2-3,CASSPGLAGRTDTQYF,TGCGCCAGCAGTCCGGGACTAGCGGGCCGCACAGATACGCAGTATTTT
-,TRBV27,-,TRBJ2-5,CASRLIGGIQETQYF,TGTGCCAGCAGACTTATCGGAGGGATTCAAGAGACCCAGTACTTC
TRBD2,TRBV7-2,-,TRBJ2-7,CASSPTSGGAYEQYF,TGTGCCAGCAGCCCGACTAGCGGGGGTGCATACGAGCAGTACTTC
-,TRBV9,many,TRBJ2-6,CASSFNSGANVLTF,TGTGCCAGCAGCTTTAACTCTGGGGCCAACGTCCTGACTTTC
-,TRBV13,few,TRBJ2-5,CASSQQPAETQYF,TGTGCCAGCAGCCAACAGCCCGCAGAGACCCAGTACTTC
TRBD2,TRBV4-1,few,TRBJ2-1,CASSRTLAGGLSNNEQFF,TGCGCCAGCAGCCGGACTCTAGCGGGGGGGCTGTCTAACAATGAGCAGTTCTTC
TRBD2,TRBV5-5,-,TRBJ2-7,CASSGPGTSGRASYEQYF,TGTGCCAGCAGCGGACCCGGGACTAGCGGGAGGGCCTCCTACGAGCAGTACTTC
-,TRBV4-3,few,TRBJ2-7,CASSQDLVGAYEQYF,TGCGCCAGCAGCCAAGATCTAGTAGGGGCCTACGAGCAGTACTTC
-,TRBV9,many,TRBJ2-2,CASSVVVGLNTGELFF,TGTGCCAGCAGCGTAGTAGTAGGACTGAACACCGGGGAGCTGTTTTTT
-,TRBV6-6,many,TRBJ2-7,CASSYSELAKEQYF,TGTGCCAGCAGTTACTCCGAATTGGCGAAAGAGCAGTACTTC
-,TRBV12-3/TRBV12-4,few,TRBJ2-3,CASSPLGWVRTDTQYF,TGTGCCAGCAGCCCGTTAGGATGGGTTCGCACAGATACGCAGTATTTT
-,TRBV7-2,-,TRBJ2-4,CARSLAVGTVAKNIQYF,TGTGCCCGCAGCTTAGCGGTTGGTACCGTAGCCAAAAACATTCAGTACTTC